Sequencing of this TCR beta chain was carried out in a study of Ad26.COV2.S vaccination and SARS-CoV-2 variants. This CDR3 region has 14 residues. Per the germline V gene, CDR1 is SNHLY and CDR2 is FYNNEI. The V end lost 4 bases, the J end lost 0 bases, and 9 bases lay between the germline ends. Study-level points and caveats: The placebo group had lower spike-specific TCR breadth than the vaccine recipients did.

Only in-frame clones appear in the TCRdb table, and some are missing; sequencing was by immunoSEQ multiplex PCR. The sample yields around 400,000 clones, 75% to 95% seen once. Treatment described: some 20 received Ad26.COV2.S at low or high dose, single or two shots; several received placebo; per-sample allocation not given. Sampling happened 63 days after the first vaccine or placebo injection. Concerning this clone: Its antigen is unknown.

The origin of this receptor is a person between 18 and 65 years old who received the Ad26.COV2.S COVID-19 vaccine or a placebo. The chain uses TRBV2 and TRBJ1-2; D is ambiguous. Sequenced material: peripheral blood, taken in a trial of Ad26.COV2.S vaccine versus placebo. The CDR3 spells CASSVRRPNYGYTF. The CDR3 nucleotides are TGTGCCAGCAGTGTTAGGAGACCTAACTATGGCTACACCTTC. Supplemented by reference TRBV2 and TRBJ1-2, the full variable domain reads EPEVTQTPSHQVTQMGQEVILRCVPISNHLYFYWYRQILGQKVEFLVSFYNNEISEKSEIFDDQFSVERPDGSNFTLKIRSTKLEDSAMYFCASSVRRPNYGYTFGSGTRLTVV.